These 5 T cell receptor beta chains came from one sample sequenced in a study of vaccination and CD4 T cells after COVID-19 (dated by TCRdb to 2022 to 2024). The sample's treatment or condition, from its label and the paper: roughly 10-day PBMC culture with coronavirus spike peptide pools or control peptides (ViraFEST assay). CD4+ T cells from unexposed donors were collected before the COVID-19 pandemic (2011-2018). Their antigens remain unidentified. Libraries came from PCR. Sequenced on an Illumina iSeq 100. DNA from cultured CD4+ T cells was subjected to TCR sequencing with the Oncomine TCR Beta short-read assay at the Johns Hopkins FTIC core. Genomic DNA was extracted from the cultured CD4+ T cells with the QIAamp micro DNA kit. TCRdb ran its own pipeline on the public reads, namely fastp trimming at Q25 and MiXCR clone calling, and kept in-frame beta chains. Rows with a matching CDR3 protein are joined into one entry that keeps the most common DNA and genes. For this sample the table gives thousands of distinct CDR3 sequences, of which roughly 27% were detected only once. The ten most abundant clones make up 25% of the sample.

Sequenced: CD4+ T cells from blood, cultured in vitro. The receptors come from a human donor in good health.

This clonotype is deemed medium-sized. At one boundary the junction diverges from the germline segment, which might be a read error. This sequence joins TRBV20-1 and TRBJ1-2, with 7 bases that match TRBD1. This CDR3 has 8 amino acids. Germline assignment: CDR1 DFQATT and CDR2 SNEGSKA (reference sequence). CDR3 region: CSARADRF. The CDR3 region has the DNA TGCAGTGCTAGAGCGGACAGGTTC.

This chain uses TRBV2 with TRBJ1-6; possible D gene TRBD1, 6 bases. V lost 3 bases and J lost 6, with 12 bases in between. This CDR3 comprises 15 residues. CDR1 and CDR2 from the germline V gene are SNHLY and FYNNEI. The CDR3 loop reads CASSEGATVNSPLHF. CDR3 coding DNA: TGTGCCAGCAGTGAGGGGGCTACAGTTAATTCACCCCTCCACTTT.

This chain joins TRBV4-3 and TRBJ2-3, with no clear D. There are 16 residues in the CDR3. Per germline, CDR1 LGHNA and CDR2 YSLEER. The germline V and J ends were trimmed by 2 bases and 2 bases, with 14 bases remaining between them. The DNA of the CDR3 is TGCGCCAGCAGCCAAAATAGTTACGGATTCACAGATACGCAGTATTTT. It codes for CASSQNSYGFTDTQYF.

V is TRBV20-1 and J is TRBJ1-2, with 8 bases that match TRBD1. This CDR3 is built from 17 residues. Per the germline V gene, CDR1 is DFQATT and CDR2 is SNEGSKA (reference sequence). V dropped 0 bases and J dropped 1; count of bases not matched to a gene: 10. This CDR3 reads CSARDLGAGGGNYGYTF. The CDR3 nucleotides are TGCAGTGCTAGAGATCTAGGGGCAGGGGGCGGTAACTATGGCTACACCTTC.

The CDR3 here is CAWSFLNYGYTF. The CDR3 DNA reads TGTGCCTGGAGTTTCCTTAACTATGGCTACACCTTC. This chain connects TRBV30 to TRBJ1-2; D is undetermined. Trimming took 2 bases from V and 1 from J, leaving 5 bases between them. The CDR3 is 12 residues long. Germline CDR1 GTSNPN, CDR2 SVGIG (reference sequence).